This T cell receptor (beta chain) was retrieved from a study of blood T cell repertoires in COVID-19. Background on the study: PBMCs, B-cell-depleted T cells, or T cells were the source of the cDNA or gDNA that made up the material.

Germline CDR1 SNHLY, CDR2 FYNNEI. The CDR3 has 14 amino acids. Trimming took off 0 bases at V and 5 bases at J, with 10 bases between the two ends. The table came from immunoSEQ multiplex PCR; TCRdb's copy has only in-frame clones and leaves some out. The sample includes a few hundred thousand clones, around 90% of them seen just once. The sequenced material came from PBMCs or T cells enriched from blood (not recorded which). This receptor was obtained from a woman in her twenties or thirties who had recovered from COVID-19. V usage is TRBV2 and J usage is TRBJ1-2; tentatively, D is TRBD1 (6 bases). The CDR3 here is CASSEAGHKYGYTF. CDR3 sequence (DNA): TGTGCCAGCAGTGAAGCGGGACACAAATATGGCTACACCTTC.